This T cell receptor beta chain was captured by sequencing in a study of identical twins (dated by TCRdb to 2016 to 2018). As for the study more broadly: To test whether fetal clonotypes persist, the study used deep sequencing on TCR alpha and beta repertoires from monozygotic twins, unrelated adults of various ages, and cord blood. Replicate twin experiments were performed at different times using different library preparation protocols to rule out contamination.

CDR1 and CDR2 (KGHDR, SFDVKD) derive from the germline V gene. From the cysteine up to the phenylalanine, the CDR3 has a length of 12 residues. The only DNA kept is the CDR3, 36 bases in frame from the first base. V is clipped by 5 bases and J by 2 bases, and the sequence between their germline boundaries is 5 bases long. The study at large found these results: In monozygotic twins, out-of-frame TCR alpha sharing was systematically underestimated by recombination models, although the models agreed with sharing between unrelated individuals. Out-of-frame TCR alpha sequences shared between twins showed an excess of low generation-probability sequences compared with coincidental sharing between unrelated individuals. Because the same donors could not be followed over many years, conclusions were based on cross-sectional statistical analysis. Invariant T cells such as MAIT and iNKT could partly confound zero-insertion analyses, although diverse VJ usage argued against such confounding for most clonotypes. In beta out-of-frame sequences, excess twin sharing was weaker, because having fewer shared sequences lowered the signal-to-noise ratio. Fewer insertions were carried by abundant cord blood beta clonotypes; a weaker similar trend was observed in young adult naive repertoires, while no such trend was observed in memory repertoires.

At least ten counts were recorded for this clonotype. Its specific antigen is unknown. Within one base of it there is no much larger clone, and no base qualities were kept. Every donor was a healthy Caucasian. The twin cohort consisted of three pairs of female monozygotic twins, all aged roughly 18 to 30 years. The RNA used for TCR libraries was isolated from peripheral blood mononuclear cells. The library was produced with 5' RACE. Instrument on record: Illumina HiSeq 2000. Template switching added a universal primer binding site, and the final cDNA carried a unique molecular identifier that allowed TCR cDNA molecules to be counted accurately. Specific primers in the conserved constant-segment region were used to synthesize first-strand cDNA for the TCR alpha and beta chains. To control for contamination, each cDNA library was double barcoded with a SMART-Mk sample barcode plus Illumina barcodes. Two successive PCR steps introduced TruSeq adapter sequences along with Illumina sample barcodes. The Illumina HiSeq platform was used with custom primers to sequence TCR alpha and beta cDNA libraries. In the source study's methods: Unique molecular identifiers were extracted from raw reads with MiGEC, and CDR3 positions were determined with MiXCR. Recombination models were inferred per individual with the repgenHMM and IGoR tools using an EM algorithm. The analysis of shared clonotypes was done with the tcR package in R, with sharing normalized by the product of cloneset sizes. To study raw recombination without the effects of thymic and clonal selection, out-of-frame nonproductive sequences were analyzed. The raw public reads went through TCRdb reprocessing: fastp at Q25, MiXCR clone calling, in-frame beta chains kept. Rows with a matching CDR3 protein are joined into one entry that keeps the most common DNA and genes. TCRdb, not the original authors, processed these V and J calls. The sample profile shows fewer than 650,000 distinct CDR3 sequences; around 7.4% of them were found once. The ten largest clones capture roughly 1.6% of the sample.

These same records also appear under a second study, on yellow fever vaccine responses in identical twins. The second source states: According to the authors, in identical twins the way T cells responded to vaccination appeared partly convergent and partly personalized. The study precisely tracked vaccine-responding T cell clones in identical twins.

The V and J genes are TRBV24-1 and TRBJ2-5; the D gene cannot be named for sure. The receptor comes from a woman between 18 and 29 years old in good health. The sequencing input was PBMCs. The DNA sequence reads TGTGCCACCAGTGGCAGGCAAGAGACCCAGTACTTC. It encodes CATSGRQETQYF.